The clone carrying this T cell receptor beta chain is medium-sized. The antigen is unknown. The sample belongs to a study of liver allograft versus peripheral blood T cells. Study as a whole: In transplanted livers, T cell receptor repertoires were compared with those found in the recipients' peripheral blood.

TCRdb re-derived calls from the reads in MiXCR, one entry per CDR3 protein. In the table there are a few hundred distinct CDR3 sequences, 9.5% to 12% of which are singletons. There are 12 residues in the CDR3. Trimming removed 5 bases at V and 7 bases at J, with 12 bases between. The study, taken as a whole, reports: According to reports, the T cell receptor repertoires inside liver allografts differed from those in peripheral blood.

This chain links TRBV12-3 or TRBV12-4 with TRBJ2-7; D assignment may be TRBD1 or TRBD2 (5 bases each). The receptor comes from a human patient who had a liver transplant. The graft donor may account for some of the T cells. The CDR3 DNA sequence: TGTGCCAGCAGTAACCGGGACCGAGAGCAGTACTTC. Translation: CASSNRDREQYF.